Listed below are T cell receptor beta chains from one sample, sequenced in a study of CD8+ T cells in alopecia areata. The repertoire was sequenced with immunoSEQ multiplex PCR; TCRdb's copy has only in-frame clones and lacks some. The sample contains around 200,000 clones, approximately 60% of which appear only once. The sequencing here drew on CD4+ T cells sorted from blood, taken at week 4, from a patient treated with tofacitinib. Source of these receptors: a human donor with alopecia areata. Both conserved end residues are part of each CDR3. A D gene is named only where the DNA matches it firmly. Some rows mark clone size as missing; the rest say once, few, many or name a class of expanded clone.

CAISEPGQQETQYF | TGTGCCATCAGTGAGCCGGGACAGCAAGAGACCCAGTACTTC | TRBV10-3 | TRBD1 | NA | TRBJ2-5
CSGGQQNTEAFF | TGCAGCGGCGGACAGCAGAACACTGAAGCTTTCTTT | TRBV29-1 | NA | NA | TRBJ1-1
CASSHQSYEQYF | TGTGCCAGCAGCCACCAGTCCTACGAGCAGTACTTC | TRBV28 | NA | NA | TRBJ2-7
CASGDRGFGKSNQPQHF | TGTGCCAGCGGTGACAGGGGATTCGGTAAGAGCAATCAGCCCCAGCATTTT | TRBV27 | TRBD1 | NA | TRBJ1-5
CASSLDLVRFF | TGCGCCAGCAGCTTGGATCTAGTAAGGTTCTTC | TRBV5-1 | NA | few | TRBJ2-1
CSVDEGSSTDTQYF | TGCAGCGTTGACGAGGGTAGCAGCACAGATACGCAGTATTTT | TRBV29-1 | NA | NA | TRBJ2-3
CASSLGTDEAFF | TGTGCCAGCAGCTTAGGGACAGATGAAGCTTTCTTT | TRBV7-8 | NA | NA | TRBJ1-1
CSAYRVGEQYF | TGCAGTGCTTACAGGGTCGGGGAGCAGTACTTC | TRBV20-1 | NA | few | TRBJ2-7
CASSESGQGNIQYF | TGTGCCAGCAGTGAATCCGGACAGGGCAACATTCAGTACTTC | TRBV2 | TRBD1 | NA | TRBJ2-4
CATSRGEDYEQYF | TGTGCCACCAGCAGAGGTGAGGACTACGAGCAGTACTTC | TRBV15 | NA | NA | TRBJ2-7
CSALLGTQYF | TGCAGTGCTCTTCTAGGGACCCAGTACTTC | TRBV20-1 | NA | NA | TRBJ2-5
CASSLMGVNTEAFF | TGTGCCAGCAGCTTAATGGGGGTGAACACTGAAGCTTTCTTT | TRBV7-2 | NA | NA | TRBJ1-1
CASTPGLAGEQYF | TGTGCCAGCACTCCGGGACTAGCCGGGGAGCAGTACTTC | TRBV5-6 | TRBD2 | few | TRBJ2-7
CATSFDRGHHEQYF | TGTGCCACCAGTTTTGACAGGGGGCACCACGAGCAGTACTTC | TRBV15 | TRBD1 | NA | TRBJ2-7
CASSSSYEQYF | TGCGCCAGCAGCTCATCCTACGAGCAGTACTTC | TRBV5-1 | NA | NA | TRBJ2-7
CASGDGPQSRETQYF | TGTGCTAGTGGGGACGGGCCCCAAAGCCGAGAGACCCAGTACTTC | TRBV12-5 | NA | NA | TRBJ2-5
CSVILFTSGSHNEQFF | TGCAGCGTCATCCTATTTACTAGCGGGAGCCACAATGAGCAGTTCTTC | TRBV29-1 | TRBD2 | NA | TRBJ2-1
CASSLRSPGLDQPQHF | TGTGCCAGCAGCTTAAGGAGTCCGGGTTTAGATCAGCCCCAGCATTTT | TRBV7-2 | NA | NA | TRBJ1-5
CASTKKGQGAGYTF | TGTGCCAGCACCAAAAAGGGACAGGGGGCTGGCTACACCTTC | TRBV5-4 | TRBD1 | few | TRBJ1-2
CASSARNTGELFF | TGTGCCAGCAGCGCGAGGAACACCGGGGAGCTGTTTTTT | TRBV7-2 | NA | NA | TRBJ2-2
CASRRRTVYGYTF | TGTGCCAGCAGGAGAAGGACAGTTTATGGCTACACCTTC | TRBV5-6 | NA | few | TRBJ1-2
CSVGNPSISYEQYF | TGCAGCGTTGGGAATCCGAGTATCTCCTACGAGCAGTACTTC | TRBV29-1 | NA | NA | TRBJ2-7
CASSLDGSSTDTQYF | TGTGCCAGCAGCTTGGACGGATCAAGCACAGATACGCAGTATTTT | TRBV7-3 | NA | NA | TRBJ2-3
CASSLVGGLAQLGETQYF | TGTGCCAGCAGCTTAGTAGGGGGGCTAGCGCAACTGGGGGAGACCCAGTACTTC | TRBV7-8 | NA | NA | TRBJ2-5
CASSEWGPLNTEAFF | TGTGCCAGCAGTGAATGGGGGCCCCTGAACACTGAAGCTTTCTTT | TRBV25-1 | NA | NA | TRBJ1-1
CAWSHNLNTEAFF | TGTGCCTGGAGTCATAACCTGAACACTGAAGCTTTCTTT | TRBV30 | NA | NA | TRBJ1-1
CASSAPTSSYTGELFF | TGTGCCAGCAGCGCCCCGACTAGCAGTTACACCGGGGAGCTGTTTTTT | TRBV9 | TRBD2 | few | TRBJ2-2
CAWSVRWRVAEQYF | TGTGCCTGGAGTGTGAGGTGGAGGGTGGCCGAGCAGTACTTC | TRBV30 | NA | once | TRBJ2-7
CASRPRAAWNEQFF | TGTGCCAGCCGTCCGAGGGCGGCCTGGAATGAGCAGTTCTTC | TRBV27 | NA | NA | TRBJ2-1
CKPSGHNEQFF | TGCAAGCCTAGCGGGCACAATGAGCAGTTCTTC | TRBV20-1 | TRBD2 | few | TRBJ2-1
CASKAGGF | TGTGCCAGCAAAGCTGGGGGCTTC | TRBV9 | NA | NA | TRBJ1-2
CASSVSSGNTIYF | TGTGCCAGCAGCGTAAGCTCTGGAAACACCATATATTTT | TRBV9 | NA | NA | TRBJ1-3
CASSLLRTGQGEQYF | TGTGCCAGCAGTTTACTGAGGACAGGTCAGGGGGAGCAGTACTTC | TRBV6-5 | TRBD1 | NA | TRBJ2-7
CSVGDVGGGGNEQFF | TGCAGCGTTGGTGACGTTGGGGGGGGTGGTAATGAGCAGTTCTTC | TRBV29-1 | TRBD2 | few | TRBJ2-1
CASSEVGQSYGYTF | TGTGCCAGCAGTGAAGTGGGTCAGAGCTATGGCTACACCTTC | TRBV25-1 | NA | NA | TRBJ1-2
CASSLQGAAGELFF | TGTGCCAGCAGTTTACAGGGGGCGGCCGGGGAGCTGTTTTTT | TRBV25-1 | TRBD1 | NA | TRBJ2-2
CASSLTSGRETQYF | TGCGCCAGCAGCCTTACTAGCGGGAGGGAGACCCAGTACTTC | TRBV4-3 | TRBD2 | NA | TRBJ2-5
CASSLEPGYEQYF | TGTGCCAGCAGCTTAGAACCCGGCTACGAGCAGTACTTC | TRBV7-2 | NA | few | TRBJ2-7
CSVEGDEYF | TGCAGCGTTGAAGGGGACGAGTATTTT | TRBV29-1 | NA | NA | TRBJ2-3
CSVEVGGTARAFF | TGCAGCGTTGAAGTTGGAGGGACGGCCCGCGCTTTCTTT | TRBV29-1 | NA | NA | TRBJ1-1
CSVGLYNEQFF | TGCAGCGTTGGGCTCTACAATGAGCAGTTCTTC | TRBV29-1 | NA | NA | TRBJ2-1
CASRYNDRTHEQYF | TGTGCCAGCAGGTATAATGACAGGACCCACGAGCAGTACTTC | TRBV7-9 | NA | NA | TRBJ2-7
CSVEVIAGETQYF | TGCAGCGTTGAGGTGATAGCGGGGGAGACCCAGTACTTC | TRBV29-1 | TRBD2 | NA | TRBJ2-5
CSIDRDNEQFF | TGCAGCATTGACAGGGATAATGAGCAGTTCTTC | TRBV29-1 | TRBD1 | few | TRBJ2-1
CSVPTGSRSTGELFF | TGCAGCGTACCCACAGGGTCCAGGAGCACCGGGGAGCTGTTTTTT | TRBV29-1 | NA | NA | TRBJ2-2
CASSPGQNEKLFF | TGTGCCAGCAGCCCCGGACAGAACGAAAAACTGTTTTTT | TRBV7-8 | NA | NA | TRBJ1-4
CASSLPPRGSLINEQYF | TGCGCCAGCAGCTTGCCCCCTCGGGGCTCTCTAATCAACGAGCAGTACTTC | TRBV5-1 | NA | NA | TRBJ2-7
CAISGLANEQFF | TGTGCCATCAGTGGGCTAGCGAATGAGCAGTTCTTC | TRBV6-5 | NA | NA | TRBJ2-1
CAWSVGGQGGAEAFF | TGTGCCTGGAGTGTGGGGGGACAGGGAGGGGCTGAAGCTTTCTTT | TRBV30 | TRBD1 | NA | TRBJ1-1
CAWGDRPGEQYF | TGTGCCTGGGGGGACAGGCCCGGGGAGCAGTACTTC | TRBV30 | TRBD1 | NA | TRBJ2-7
CASRVDISSNQPQHF | TGTGCCAGCAGGGTAGACATCTCCAGCAATCAGCCCCAGCATTTT | TRBV6-5 | NA | NA | TRBJ1-5
CASREGFEETQYF | TGCGCCAGCAGAGAAGGGTTTGAGGAGACCCAGTACTTC | TRBV5-1 | NA | NA | TRBJ2-5
CASSIQPNTEAFF | TGCGCCAGCAGCATACAACCGAACACTGAAGCTTTCTTT | TRBV5-1 | NA | NA | TRBJ1-1
CASKSMPTIYEQYF | TGTGCCAGCAAATCCATGCCCACAATTTACGAGCAGTACTTC | TRBV2 | NA | NA | TRBJ2-7
CSARPSETQYF | TGCAGTGCTAGACCCTCGGAGACCCAGTACTTC | TRBV20-1 | NA | NA | TRBJ2-5
CASSRTGGGYEQYF | TGTGCCAGCAGTAGGACAGGGGGCGGCTACGAGCAGTACTTC | TRBV6-5 | TRBD1 | few | TRBJ2-7
CASSLVSGTAYF | TGTGCCAGCAGCTTAGTGTCAGGGACGGCGTATTTT | TRBV7-8 | NA | NA | TRBJ2-3
CAWKTNEKLFF | TGTGCCTGGAAGACTAATGAAAAACTGTTTTTT | TRBV30 | NA | NA | TRBJ1-4
CATSREYLAGYNEQFF | TGTGCCACCAGCAGAGAGTACCTAGCGGGTTACAATGAGCAGTTCTTC | TRBV15 | TRBD2 | NA | TRBJ2-1